A selection of T cell receptor beta chains follows, all from one sample in a study of T cell clusters in autoimmune cytopenias. No DNA is given; TCRdb re-called the multiplex PCR reads and lists each CDR3 protein once. The data include about 3,500 distinct CDR3 sequences; the top ten clones carry about 3.3%. Sequenced input: peripheral blood. These receptors were collected from a human donor with an autoimmune cytopenia or autoimmune hepatitis (not recorded which). Both conserved end residues are part of each CDR3. Size values are once, few and many counts, or a class for expanded clones, and some rows have none.

v_call	clone_size	cdr3_length	j_call	cdr3_aa
TRBV18	medium-sized	17	TRBJ2-3	CASSDGYPAPSTDTQYF
TRBV19	medium-sized	13	TRBJ2-1	CASSVGFVNEQFF
TRBV4-1	NA	13	TRBJ2-3	CASSQVLRDTQYF
TRBV10-2	NA	13	TRBJ1-2	CASSLLGFGGYTF
TRBV5-6	medium-sized	15	TRBJ1-3	CASSGGDTSGNTIYF
TRBV20-1	medium-sized	14	TRBJ2-1	CSAFSGRTYNEQFF
TRBV28	NA	17	TRBJ1-4	CASSLRGGRRNNEKLFF
TRBV10-1	medium-sized	13	TRBJ2-5	CASSDQPQETQYF
TRBV7-6	medium-sized	16	TRBJ2-1	CASGLMGQGIYNEQFF
TRBV10-3	medium-sized	13	TRBJ1-1	CAISGQTNTEAFF
TRBV5-4	NA	14	TRBJ1-1	CASRLGGRGTEAFF
TRBV6-5	medium-sized	15	TRBJ1-5	CATSRDGVNNQPQHF
TRBV6-6	medium-sized	14	TRBJ2-1	CASGTIPSDNEQFF
TRBV5-1	medium-sized	16	TRBJ1-5	CASSLGVSGGRQPQHF
TRBV29-1	medium-sized	14	TRBJ2-1	CSLPGGFTLDEQFF
TRBV12-3/TRBV12-4	medium-sized	12	TRBJ1-5	CASSTTDQPQHF